These 6 T cell receptor beta chains were sequenced from one sample in a study of Graves' ophthalmopathy and Graves' hyperthyroidism. RNA transcripts were the source from which TCR beta CDR3 regions were amplified. Investigators did first-round RT-PCR with HTBI primers, then second-round multiplex PCR. TCRdb reprocessed the multiplex PCR reads via MiXCR and lists one record per CDR3 protein. The sample yields roughly 700,000 distinct CDR3 sequences, roughly 40% seen once. Sequenced input: peripheral blood. These receptors were collected from an adult man with Graves' ophthalmopathy.

This clonotype was seen a single time. This chain links TRBV29-1 with TRBJ2-6; perhaps D is TRBD1 or TRBD2 (5 bases each). Germline loops: CDR1 SQVTM, CDR2 ANQGSEA. Trimming shortened V by 7 bases and J by 15 bases, and 10 bases separated the two germline ends. CDR3 size: 9 residues. The CDR3 sequence: CSAQEDLTF. In DNA form, the CDR3 reads TGCAGCGCACAGGAGGACCTGACTTTC.

This chain connects TRBV19 to TRBJ1-3; D not certain. The CDR3 loop spans 14 amino acids. Trimming pared 3 bases from V and 1 base from J, leaving 7 bases between. Germline CDR1 LNHDA, CDR2 SQIVND (reference sequence). This CDR3 is CASSMSGSGNTIYF. CDR3 bases: TGTGCCAGTAGTATGTCGGGATCTGGAAACACCATATATTTT. Full variable domain (remainder filled in from reference TRBV19 and TRBJ1-3): DGGITQSPKYLFRKEGQNVTLSCEQNLNHDAMYWYRQDPGQGLRLIYYSQIVNDFQKGDIAEGYSVSREKKESFPLTVTSAQKNPTAFYLCASSMSGSGNTIYFGEGSWLTVV.

Details on this clonotype: A clone one base away is much larger, so this may be a read error. The chain couples TRBV5-4 to TRBJ1-1; D unresolved. Germline values: CDR1 SGHNT, CDR2 YYREEE (reference sequence). The V end lost 4 bases, the J end lost 3 bases, and 10 bases lay between the germline ends. This CDR3 region has 13 residues. As DNA, the CDR3 is TGTGCCAGCAGCGTAGAATACTACACTGAAGCTTTCTTT. Translating it yields CASSVEYYTEAFF. The variable domain in full, with the rest retrieved from reference TRBV5-4 and TRBJ1-1, is ETGVTQSPTHLIKTRGQQVTLRCSSQSGHNTVSWYQQALGQGPQFIFQYYREEENGRGNFPPRFSGLQFPNYSSELNVNALELDDSALYLCASSVEYYTEAFFGQGTRLTVV.

The V and J genes are TRBV25-1 and TRBJ1-6; tentative D call: TRBD1 (6 bases). This CDR3 has 16 residues. V was pared by 2 bases and J by 7 bases, with 15 bases between. The germline gives CDR1 MGHDK, CDR2 SYGVNS. CDR3 residues: CASSENLDRVNSPLHF. CDR3 bases: TGTGCCAGCAGTGAAAATTTGGACAGAGTGAATTCACCCCTCCACTTT. The whole variable domain, filled in from reference TRBV25-1 and TRBJ1-6, reads EADIYQTPRYLVIGTGKKITLECSQTMGHDKMYWYQQDPGMELHLIHYSYGVNSTEKGDLSSESTVSRIRTEHFPLTLESARPSHTSQYLCASSENLDRVNSPLHFGNGTRLTVT.

This clonotype was detected a few times. V is TRBV2 and J is TRBJ1-2; D remains unclear. Trimming pared 6 bases from V and 8 bases from J, leaving 16 bases between. CDR1 and CDR2 from the germline V gene are SNHLY and FYNNEI. The CDR3 spans 13 residues. The CDR3 nucleotides read TGTGCCAGCAGGCCCCTTGGCCGTGGAGGCTACACCTTC. The encoded protein is CASRPLGRGGYTF.

Many counts were recorded for this clonotype. This chain connects TRBV7-8 to TRBJ2-7; D ambiguous. The germline V gene encodes CDR1 SGHVS and CDR2 FQNEAQ. V was shortened by 1 base and J by 3 bases, with 7 bases between the two germline ends. There are 13 residues in the CDR3. CDR3 in DNA: TGTGCCAGCAGCTTAGAGATAGACTACGAGCAGTACTTC. It translates to CASSLEIDYEQYF.